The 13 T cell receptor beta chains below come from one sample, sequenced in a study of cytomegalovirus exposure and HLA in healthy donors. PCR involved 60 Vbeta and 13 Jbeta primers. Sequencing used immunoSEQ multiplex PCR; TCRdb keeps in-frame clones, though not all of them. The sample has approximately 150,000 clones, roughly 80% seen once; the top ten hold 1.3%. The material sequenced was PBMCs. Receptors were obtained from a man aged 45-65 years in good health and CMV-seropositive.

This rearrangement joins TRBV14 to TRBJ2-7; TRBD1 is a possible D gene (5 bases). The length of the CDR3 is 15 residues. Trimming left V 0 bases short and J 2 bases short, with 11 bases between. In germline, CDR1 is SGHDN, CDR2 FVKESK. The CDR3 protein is CASSQDLPRAYEQYF. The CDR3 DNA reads TGTGCCAGCAGCCAAGATCTGCCCAGGGCCTACGAGCAGTACTTC.

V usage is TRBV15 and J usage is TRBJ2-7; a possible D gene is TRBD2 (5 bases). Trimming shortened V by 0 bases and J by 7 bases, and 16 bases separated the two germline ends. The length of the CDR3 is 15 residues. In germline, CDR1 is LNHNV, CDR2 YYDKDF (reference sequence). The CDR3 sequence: CATSRDYSPTGEQYF. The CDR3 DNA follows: TGTGCCACCAGCAGAGATTACAGTCCAACGGGGGAGCAGTACTTC.

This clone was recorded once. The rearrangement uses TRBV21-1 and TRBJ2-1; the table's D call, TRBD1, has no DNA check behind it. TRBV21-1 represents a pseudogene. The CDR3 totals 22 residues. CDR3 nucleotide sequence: TGTGCCAGCAGCAAAAGGGACAGGGGCTTGGTTAATAAAACCTTCTCCTACAATGAGCAGTTCTTC. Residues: CASSKRDRGLVNKTFSYNEQFF.

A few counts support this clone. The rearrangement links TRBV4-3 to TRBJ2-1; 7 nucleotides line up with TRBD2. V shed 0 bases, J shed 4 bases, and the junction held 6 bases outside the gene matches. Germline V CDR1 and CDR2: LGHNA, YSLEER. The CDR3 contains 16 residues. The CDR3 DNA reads TGCGCCAGCAGCCAAGATCGGCTAGCGGATTACAATGAGCAGTTCTTC. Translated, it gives CASSQDRLADYNEQFF.

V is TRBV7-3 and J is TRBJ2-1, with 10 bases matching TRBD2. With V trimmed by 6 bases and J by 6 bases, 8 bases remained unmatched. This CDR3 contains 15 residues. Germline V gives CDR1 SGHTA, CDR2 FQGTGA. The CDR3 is CASSRRLAGFNEQFF. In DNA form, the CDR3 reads TGTGCCAGCAGTCGTAGACTAGCGGGTTTCAATGAGCAGTTCTTC.

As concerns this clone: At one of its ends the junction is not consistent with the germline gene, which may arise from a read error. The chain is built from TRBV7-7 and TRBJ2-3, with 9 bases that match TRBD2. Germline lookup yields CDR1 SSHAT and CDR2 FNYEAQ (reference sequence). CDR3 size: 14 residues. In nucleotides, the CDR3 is TGTGCTAGCAGCCCCGCCGGACTAGCGGATACGCAGTATTTT. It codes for CASSPAGLADTQYF.

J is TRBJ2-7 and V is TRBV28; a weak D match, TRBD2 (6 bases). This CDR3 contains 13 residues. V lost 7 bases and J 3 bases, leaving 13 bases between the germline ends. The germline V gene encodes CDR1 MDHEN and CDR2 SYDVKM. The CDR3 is CASIGDSYYEQYF. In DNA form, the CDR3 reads TGTGCCAGCATCGGGGACTCCTACTACGAGCAGTACTTC.

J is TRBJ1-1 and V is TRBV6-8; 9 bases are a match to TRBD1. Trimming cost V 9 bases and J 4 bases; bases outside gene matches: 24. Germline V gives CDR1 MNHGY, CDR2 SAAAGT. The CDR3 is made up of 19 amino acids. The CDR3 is CARHPRLRDREFLGTEAFF. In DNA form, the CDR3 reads TGTGCCAGGCATCCTAGGCTCCGGGACAGGGAATTTTTGGGCACTGAAGCTTTCTTT.

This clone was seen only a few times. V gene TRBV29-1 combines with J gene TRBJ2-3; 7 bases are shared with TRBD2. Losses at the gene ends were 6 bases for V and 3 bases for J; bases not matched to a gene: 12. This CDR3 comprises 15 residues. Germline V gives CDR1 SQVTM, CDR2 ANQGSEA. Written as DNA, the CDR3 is TGCAGCGTCCGAATGGCTAGCGGTCCTACAGATACGCAGTATTTT. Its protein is CSVRMASGPTDTQYF.

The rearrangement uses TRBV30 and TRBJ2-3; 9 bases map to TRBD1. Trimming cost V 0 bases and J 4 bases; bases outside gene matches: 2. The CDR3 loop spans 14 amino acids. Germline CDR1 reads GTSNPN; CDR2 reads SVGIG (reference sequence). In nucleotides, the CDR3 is TGTGCCTGGAGTGTAGGACAGGGGTCAGATACGCAGTATTTT. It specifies CAWSVGQGSDTQYF.

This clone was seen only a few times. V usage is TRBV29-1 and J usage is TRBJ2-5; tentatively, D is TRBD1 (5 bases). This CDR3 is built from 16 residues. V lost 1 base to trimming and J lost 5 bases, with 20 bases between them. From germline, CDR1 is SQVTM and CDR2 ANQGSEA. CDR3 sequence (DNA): TGCAGCGTTGAAGCCCCCTTATTGGGGCGGACGGAGACCCAGTACTTC. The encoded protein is CSVEAPLLGRTETQYF.

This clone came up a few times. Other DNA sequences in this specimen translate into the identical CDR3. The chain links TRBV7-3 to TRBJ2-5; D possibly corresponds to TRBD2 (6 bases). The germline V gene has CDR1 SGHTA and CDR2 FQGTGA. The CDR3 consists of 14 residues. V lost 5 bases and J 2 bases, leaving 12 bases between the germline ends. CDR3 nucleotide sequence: TGTGCCAGCAGCCCTACGGGACTTCAAGAGACCCAGTACTTC. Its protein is CASSPTGLQETQYF.

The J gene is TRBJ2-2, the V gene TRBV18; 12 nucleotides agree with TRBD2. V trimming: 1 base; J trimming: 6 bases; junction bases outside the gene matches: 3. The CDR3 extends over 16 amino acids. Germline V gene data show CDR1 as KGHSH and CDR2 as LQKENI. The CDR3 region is CASSPRLAGGPGELFF. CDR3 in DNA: TGTGCCAGCTCACCACGTCTAGCGGGAGGGCCCGGGGAGCTGTTTTTT.